This is a list of T cell receptor beta chains from one sample in a study of blood T cell repertoires in COVID-19. Clones were read by immunoSEQ multiplex PCR, and TCRdb kept only the in-frame ones, dropping some. The data show some 31,000 clones, 65% to 90% seen once. The specimen sequenced was peripheral blood. These receptors were obtained from a woman aged 55-70 years with active COVID-19. CDR3s include the opening cysteine and the closing phenylalanine or tryptophan. A D gene is named only where the DNA matches it firmly. Size is omitted from some rows. Given values are once, few, many or a class for expanded clones.

j_call	v_call	clone_size	d_call	cdr3_nt	cdr3_aa
TRBJ2-6	TRBV5-1	NA	NA	TGCGCCAGCAGCTATATATTACGGAGCTCTGGGGCCAACGTCCTGACTTTC	CASSYILRSSGANVLTF
TRBJ2-2	TRBV18	NA	NA	TGTGCCAGCTCACGCGGACTGCTGAACACCGGGGAGCTGTTTTTT	CASSRGLLNTGELFF
TRBJ1-1	TRBV5-1	NA	TRBD1	TGCGCCAGCAGCTTGAGGGGGACAGGCCGACACACTGAAGCTTTCTTT	CASSLRGTGRHTEAFF
TRBJ2-6	TRBV2	NA	NA	TGTGCCAGCAGTGAATCAGGGCAGGGGGCCAACGTCCTGACTTTC	CASSESGQGANVLTF
TRBJ1-1	TRBV29-1	NA	NA	TGCAGCGTTGGGGTCCGGGGGAGCACTGAAGCTTTCTTT	CSVGVRGSTEAFF
TRBJ2-5	TRBV30	NA	NA	TGTGCCTGGGAACGACAGGGACTCCAAGAGACCCAGTACTTC	CAWERQGLQETQYF
TRBJ2-2	TRBV4-1	NA	NA	TGCGCCAGCAGCCAAGACTTTCGGAACACCGGGGAGCTGTTTTTT	CASSQDFRNTGELFF
TRBJ2-2	TRBV6-1	NA	NA	TGTGCCAGCAGTGACAGGCTCGACGGGGAGCTGTTTTTT	CASSDRLDGELFF
TRBJ2-1	TRBV7-2	NA	TRBD2	TGTGCCAGCAGCCCGAGCGGGAGACACAATGAGCAGTTCTTC	CASSPSGRHNEQFF
TRBJ1-6	TRBV10-2	NA	NA	TGCGCCAGCAGCCCCGGGACGACTAGCTCCTATAATTCACCCCTCCACTTT	CASSPGTTSSYNSPLHF
TRBJ2-2	TRBV7-9	NA	NA	TGTGCCAGCAGCTCGGGGGTTTCGAACACCGGGGAGCTGTTTTTT	CASSSGVSNTGELFF
TRBJ2-7	TRBV5-1	NA	NA	TGCGCCAGCAGCTCGTACTACGAGCAGTACTTC	CASSSYYEQYF
TRBJ2-1	TRBV21-1	NA	NA	TGTGCCAGCAGCAAAGATCCAGTGGGGAGCTCCTACAATGAGCAGTTCTTC	CASSKDPVGSSYNEQFF
TRBJ2-6	TRBV19	NA	TRBD1	TGTGCCAGTAGTCCGAGACAGGGCCCAAGCTCTGGGGCCAACGTCCTGACTTTC	CASSPRQGPSSGANVLTF
TRBJ2-1	TRBV6-6	NA	TRBD1	TGTGCCAGCATCAGAAGCAGGGGGCGCTTAAACGAGCAGTTCTTC	CASIRSRGRLNEQFF
TRBJ2-3	TRBV28	NA	TRBD1	TGTGCCAGCACGGGACAGGGTTACACAGATACGCAGTATTTT	CASTGQGYTDTQYF
TRBJ1-2	TRBV28	NA	TRBD1	TGTGCCAGCAGCCAACAGGGGGACTATGGCTACACCTTC	CASSQQGDYGYTF
TRBJ2-2	TRBV29-1	NA	TRBD1	TGCAGCGCTGGACAGGGCGGCGGGGAGCTGTTTTTT	CSAGQGGGELFF
TRBJ1-6	TRBV25-1	NA	NA	TGTGCCAGCAGTGAATTCGGGGATTCACCCCTCCACTTT	CASSEFGDSPLHF
TRBJ2-3	TRBV7-6	NA	NA	TGTGCCAGCAGCTTAAGACAGGTTGTAGATACGCAGTATTTT	CASSLRQVVDTQYF
TRBJ2-6	TRBV5-1	once	NA	TGCGCCAGCGGTAAAGGGGGCTCTGGGGCCAACGTCCTGACTTTC	CASGKGGSGANVLTF
TRBJ2-7	TRBV18	NA	NA	TGTGCCAGCTCACCGTACGACGGGAACTACGAGCAGTACTTC	CASSPYDGNYEQYF
TRBJ2-1	TRBV15	NA	TRBD2	TGTGCCACTAAACAGGGACTAGCGGGAGGGGAGCAGTTCTTC	CATKQGLAGGEQFF
TRBJ1-3	TRBV9	NA	NA	TGTGCCAGCAGCGTCCAGGGTGACATCTGGAACACCATATATTTT	CASSVQGDIWNTIYF
TRBJ2-1	TRBV5-4	NA	NA	TGTGCCAGCAGCCTGTCCTACAATGAGCAGTTCTTC	CASSLSYNEQFF
TRBJ2-3	TRBV10-3	NA	TRBD2	TGTGCCATCAGTGATTGGACTAGAGGCACTTCAGGCACAGATACGCAGTATTTT	CAISDWTRGTSGTDTQYF
TRBJ2-7	TRBV29-1	NA	TRBD1	TGCAGCGTCTTGGGACAGGGGGACGAGCAGTACTTC	CSVLGQGDEQYF
TRBJ1-2	TRBV5-6	NA	NA	TGTGCCAGCTATCTGGGGGCAGGGAAGAGGTATGGCTACACCTTC	CASYLGAGKRYGYTF